One sample yielded the 23 T cell receptor beta chains listed below, sequenced in a study of long-term antiretroviral therapy in people with HIV. Run at survey level, the immunoSEQ assay was version v3.0. Measured with immunoSEQ multiplex PCR; TCRdb has only the in-frame clones, and not every one. The profile covers fewer than 25,000 clones, with 87% appearing a single time and roughly 9.3% taken by the ten largest. Specimen: unsorted PBMCs, collected 1.8 years before starting antiretroviral therapy. The receptor source for this set is a man aged 45-65 years with HIV.

This rearrangement joins TRBV5-1 to TRBJ2-2; D uncertain. Germline V gene lookup returns CDR1 SGHRS and CDR2 YFSETQ. The CDR3 has 14 residues. Between the trimmed V and J ends, which lost 1 base and 1 base, there was a span of 5 bases. The CDR3 bases are TGCGCCAGCAGCTTGAGGATGAACACCGGGGAGCTGTTTTTT. It codes for CASSLRMNTGELFF. Together with reference TRBV5-1 and TRBJ2-2, the CDR3 gives the full variable domain: KAGVTQTPRYLIKTRGQQVTLSCSPISGHRSVSWYQQTPGQGLQFLFEYFSETQRNKGNFPGRFSGRQFSNSRSEMNVSTLELGDSALYLCASSLRMNTGELFFGEGSRLTVL.

The chain employs TRBV6-5 and TRBJ1-1; 7 bases are a match to TRBD1. The CDR3 has 11 residues. The V and J ends lost 8 bases and 11 bases, in that order; junction bases with no gene match: 8. Looked up from germline, CDR1 is MNHEY and CDR2 is SVGAGI. CDR3 sequence reads: CASLRGREAFF. The CDR3 DNA sequence: TGTGCCAGCTTGAGGGGGCGGGAGGCTTTCTTT.

The V gene is TRBV30, the J gene TRBJ2-1; the D gene is possibly TRBD2 (7 bases). CDR1 is GTSNPN and CDR2 is SVGIG in the germline V gene (reference sequence). Trimming cost V 4 bases and J 4 bases, with 14 bases left between them. The CDR3 has 14 amino acids. The CDR3 nucleotides are TGTGCCTGGAATGCCGGGGGGCCGTACAATGAGCAGTTCTTC. Protein: CAWNAGGPYNEQFF.

The rearrangement links TRBV7-2 to TRBJ1-5; maybe TRBD1 (5 bases). Germline V gene lookup returns CDR1 SGHTA and CDR2 FQGNSA. CDR3 length: 14 amino acids. V lost 7 bases and J lost 7, with 17 bases in between. For the CDR3, the DNA is TGTGCCAGCACCCCTAGCCGGGACTCCCAGCCCCAGCATTTT. Residues: CASTPSRDSQPQHF.

This chain links TRBV11-3 with TRBJ1-3, with 9 bases that match TRBD1. The CDR3 is 16 amino acids. Germline CDR1 SGHNT, CDR2 YENEEA. The V gene end was trimmed by 5 bases and the J gene end by 0 bases; junction bases not matched to a gene: 5. The CDR3: CASSPGQGSSGNTIYF. The CDR3 DNA reads as TGTGCCAGCAGCCCGGGACAGGGTTCCTCTGGAAACACCATATATTTT.

The chain is built from TRBV30 and TRBJ2-1; D remains ambiguous. CDR1 and CDR2 from the germline V gene are GTSNPN and SVGIG (reference sequence). Trimming removed 0 bases at V and 3 bases at J, with 12 bases between. CDR3 length equals 15 residues. The CDR3 DNA reads TGTGCCTGGAGTGTACTCGCGCTTATCTACAATGAGCAGTTCTTC. This gives the protein CAWSVLALIYNEQFF.

The chain employs TRBV18 and TRBJ1-1; weak D call: TRBD1 (6 bases). Germline CDR1 KGHSH, CDR2 LQKENI. The V end was cut by 4 bases, the J end by 0 bases, with 12 bases between. The CDR3 extends over 15 amino acids. CDR3 nucleotides: TGTGCCAGCTCACTCGTGGGACATTTGAACACTGAAGCTTTCTTT. Translated, it gives CASSLVGHLNTEAFF.

For the CDR3, the DNA is TGCGCCAGCAGCCCCGGACATTCGTACGAGCAGTACTTC. It yields the protein CASSPGHSYEQYF. The J gene is TRBJ2-7, the V gene TRBV5-1, with D possibly TRBD1 on 5 matching bases. CDR1 is SGHRS, CDR2 YFSETQ, per germline. V was trimmed by 4 bases and J by 4 bases, leaving 12 bases between them. The CDR3 length is 13 residues.

This clone was observed a handful of times. This chain uses TRBV2 with TRBJ1-2; no firm D call. Trimming took 6 bases from V and 3 from J, leaving 8 bases between them. Looked up from germline, CDR1 is SNHLY and CDR2 is FYNNEI. The CDR3 extends over 12 amino acids. The CDR3 reads CASRAGDYGYTF. The CDR3 nucleotides read TGTGCCAGCAGGGCAGGAGACTATGGCTACACCTTC.

A single count supports this clone. V usage is TRBV9 and J usage is TRBJ2-3; D unresolved. CDR3 length: 16 amino acids. Deletions cut 4 bases from V and 1 base from J, with 16 bases between. Germline V CDR1 and CDR2: SGDLS, YYNGEE. The CDR3 sequence is CASSLLLGVGTDTQYF. In DNA, the CDR3 is TGTGCCAGCAGCCTCTTGCTTGGGGTTGGCACAGATACGCAGTATTTT.

The chain combines TRBV27 with TRBJ2-1; TRBD2 matches 10 bases. The V and J ends lost 7 bases and 7 bases, in that order; junction bases with no gene match: 13. From germline, CDR1 is MNHEY and CDR2 SMNVEV (reference sequence). This CDR3 contains 16 residues. The CDR3 region has the DNA TGTGCCAGCACCTCGTGGAGCGGGGGGGCCGGGAATGAGCAGTTCTTC. Translated: CASTSWSGGAGNEQFF.

This clone was seen once. The gene calls are TRBV5-1 and TRBJ1-1; maybe TRBD1 (5 bases). Germline CDR1 is SGHRS and CDR2 is YFSETQ. Trimming pared 1 base from V and 7 bases from J, leaving 14 bases between. The CDR3 sequence is 14 residues long. The CDR3 spells CASSLWSRTIEAFF. CDR3 nucleotide sequence: TGCGCCAGCAGCTTGTGGTCTAGGACAATTGAAGCTTTCTTT. The full variable domain, rest sourced from reference TRBV5-1 and TRBJ1-1, is KAGVTQTPRYLIKTRGQQVTLSCSPISGHRSVSWYQQTPGQGLQFLFEYFSETQRNKGNFPGRFSGRQFSNSRSEMNVSTLELGDSALYLCASSLWSRTIEAFFGQGTRLTVV.

The chain employs TRBV27 and TRBJ1-5; D remains unclear. Trimming cost V 4 bases and J 1 base, with 14 bases left between them. From germline, CDR1 is MNHEY and CDR2 SMNVEV (reference sequence). The CDR3 length is 16 residues. CDR3 nucleotides: TGTGCCAGCAGTTATATACTGGTTGGGAGCAATCAGCCCCAGCATTTT. Translation: CASSYILVGSNQPQHF.

The V call is TRBV7-3, the J call TRBJ2-7; no clear D gene. This CDR3 has 11 amino acids. CDR1 SGHTA and CDR2 FQGTGA come from the germline V gene. The V end was cut by 8 bases, the J end by 9 bases, with 14 bases between. Here the CDR3 reads CASGQGPLQYF. CDR3 coding DNA: TGTGCCAGCGGCCAAGGCCCACTGCAGTACTTC.

The rearrangement joins TRBV10-2 to TRBJ2-7, with 7 bases lining up with TRBD1. CDR3 length: 13 residues. The V and J ends lost 5 bases and 6 bases, in that order; junction bases with no gene match: 7. Germline CDR1 and CDR2: WSHSY and SAAADI. In DNA form, the CDR3 reads TGCGCCAGCAGTATTTTACAGGGGATCGAGCAGTACTTC. Encoded protein: CASSILQGIEQYF.

The V and J genes are TRBV5-1 and TRBJ2-7; possible D gene TRBD1, 5 bases. The CDR3 is 11 residues long. Per the germline V gene, CDR1 is SGHRS and CDR2 is YFSETQ. With 5 bases removed from V and 7 bases from J, the gap between germline ends came to 10 bases. CDR3 DNA sequence: TGCGCCAGCAGGGGGCAGGGAGAGCAGTACTTC. It is translated as CASRGQGEQYF. The full variable domain, in which reference TRBV5-1 and TRBJ2-7 provide the parts outside the CDR3, is KAGVTQTPRYLIKTRGQQVTLSCSPISGHRSVSWYQQTPGQGLQFLFEYFSETQRNKGNFPGRFSGRQFSNSRSEMNVSTLELGDSALYLCASRGQGEQYFGPGTRLTVT.

The rearrangement joins TRBV11-2 to TRBJ2-3, with D possibly matching TRBD2 (6 bases). With 4 bases removed from V and 2 bases from J, the gap between germline ends came to 22 bases. The CDR3 runs to 18 residues. Germline V CDR1 and CDR2: SGHAT, FQNNGV. The CDR3 spells CASSSPGSWRDLTDTQYF. The CDR3 DNA reads as TGTGCCAGCAGCTCACCCGGGAGTTGGCGGGACCTCACAGATACGCAGTATTTT.

The chain is built from TRBV6-5 and TRBJ2-7; possible D gene TRBD1, 6 bases. Germline loops: CDR1 MNHEY, CDR2 SVGAGI. V was cut by 6 bases and J by 7 bases, with 19 bases left in between. The CDR3 consists of 14 residues. CDR3 loop: CASSRVGGAEEQYF. DNA for the CDR3: TGTGCCAGCAGCCGCGTAGGGGGAGCGGAGGAGCAGTACTTC.

In its sample, this clone was seen once. The CDR3, as DNA: TGTGCCAGTAGTATCGGACTCAGAGTGGAGCAGTACTTC. Translation gives CASSIGLRVEQYF. V is TRBV19 and J is TRBJ2-7; TRBD2 might be the D (5 bases). V lost 3 bases and J 7 bases, leaving 13 bases between the germline ends. Germline values: CDR1 LNHDA, CDR2 SQIVND (reference sequence). The CDR3 length is 13 residues.

The J gene is TRBJ1-1, the V gene TRBV6-1; a weak D match, TRBD1 (6 bases). CDR1 is MNHNS and CDR2 is SASEGT in the germline V gene. The CDR3 extends over 15 amino acids. V lost 5 bases to trimming and J lost 5 bases, with 18 bases between them. The CDR3 bases are TGTGCCAGCAGTCCTTACGGGGGGCGCGGGACTGAAGCTTTCTTT. The encoded protein is CASSPYGGRGTEAFF.

The genes are TRBV7-9 and TRBJ1-1, with D perhaps TRBD1 (5 bases). Trimming left V 2 bases short and J 5 bases short, with 12 bases between. The CDR3 is made up of 14 amino acids. Germline V CDR1 and CDR2: SEHNR, FQNEAQ (reference sequence). The CDR3, as DNA: TGTGCCAGCAGCTTATTTGGGGGAATGACTGAAGCTTTCTTT. Translating it yields CASSLFGGMTEAFF.

This clone was picked up a small number of times. The chain joins TRBV2 to TRBJ1-6; D is unclear. The V end was cut by 3 bases, the J end by 9 bases, with 12 bases between. CDR1 SNHLY and CDR2 FYNNEI come from the germline V gene. This CDR3 is 14 amino acids long. In nucleotides, the CDR3 is TGTGCCAGCAGTGACCTAGGCGGGATTTCACCCCTCCACTTT. Its translation is CASSDLGGISPLHF.

This chain joins TRBV27 and TRBJ2-7; D unresolved. CDR1 is MNHEY and CDR2 is SMNVEV in the germline V gene (reference sequence). V was cut by 3 bases and J by 0 bases, with 9 bases left in between. The CDR3 covers 14 residues. The CDR3 DNA follows: TGTGCCAGCAGTTTTGGAGTAAGCTCCTACGAGCAGTACTTC. It encodes CASSFGVSSYEQYF.